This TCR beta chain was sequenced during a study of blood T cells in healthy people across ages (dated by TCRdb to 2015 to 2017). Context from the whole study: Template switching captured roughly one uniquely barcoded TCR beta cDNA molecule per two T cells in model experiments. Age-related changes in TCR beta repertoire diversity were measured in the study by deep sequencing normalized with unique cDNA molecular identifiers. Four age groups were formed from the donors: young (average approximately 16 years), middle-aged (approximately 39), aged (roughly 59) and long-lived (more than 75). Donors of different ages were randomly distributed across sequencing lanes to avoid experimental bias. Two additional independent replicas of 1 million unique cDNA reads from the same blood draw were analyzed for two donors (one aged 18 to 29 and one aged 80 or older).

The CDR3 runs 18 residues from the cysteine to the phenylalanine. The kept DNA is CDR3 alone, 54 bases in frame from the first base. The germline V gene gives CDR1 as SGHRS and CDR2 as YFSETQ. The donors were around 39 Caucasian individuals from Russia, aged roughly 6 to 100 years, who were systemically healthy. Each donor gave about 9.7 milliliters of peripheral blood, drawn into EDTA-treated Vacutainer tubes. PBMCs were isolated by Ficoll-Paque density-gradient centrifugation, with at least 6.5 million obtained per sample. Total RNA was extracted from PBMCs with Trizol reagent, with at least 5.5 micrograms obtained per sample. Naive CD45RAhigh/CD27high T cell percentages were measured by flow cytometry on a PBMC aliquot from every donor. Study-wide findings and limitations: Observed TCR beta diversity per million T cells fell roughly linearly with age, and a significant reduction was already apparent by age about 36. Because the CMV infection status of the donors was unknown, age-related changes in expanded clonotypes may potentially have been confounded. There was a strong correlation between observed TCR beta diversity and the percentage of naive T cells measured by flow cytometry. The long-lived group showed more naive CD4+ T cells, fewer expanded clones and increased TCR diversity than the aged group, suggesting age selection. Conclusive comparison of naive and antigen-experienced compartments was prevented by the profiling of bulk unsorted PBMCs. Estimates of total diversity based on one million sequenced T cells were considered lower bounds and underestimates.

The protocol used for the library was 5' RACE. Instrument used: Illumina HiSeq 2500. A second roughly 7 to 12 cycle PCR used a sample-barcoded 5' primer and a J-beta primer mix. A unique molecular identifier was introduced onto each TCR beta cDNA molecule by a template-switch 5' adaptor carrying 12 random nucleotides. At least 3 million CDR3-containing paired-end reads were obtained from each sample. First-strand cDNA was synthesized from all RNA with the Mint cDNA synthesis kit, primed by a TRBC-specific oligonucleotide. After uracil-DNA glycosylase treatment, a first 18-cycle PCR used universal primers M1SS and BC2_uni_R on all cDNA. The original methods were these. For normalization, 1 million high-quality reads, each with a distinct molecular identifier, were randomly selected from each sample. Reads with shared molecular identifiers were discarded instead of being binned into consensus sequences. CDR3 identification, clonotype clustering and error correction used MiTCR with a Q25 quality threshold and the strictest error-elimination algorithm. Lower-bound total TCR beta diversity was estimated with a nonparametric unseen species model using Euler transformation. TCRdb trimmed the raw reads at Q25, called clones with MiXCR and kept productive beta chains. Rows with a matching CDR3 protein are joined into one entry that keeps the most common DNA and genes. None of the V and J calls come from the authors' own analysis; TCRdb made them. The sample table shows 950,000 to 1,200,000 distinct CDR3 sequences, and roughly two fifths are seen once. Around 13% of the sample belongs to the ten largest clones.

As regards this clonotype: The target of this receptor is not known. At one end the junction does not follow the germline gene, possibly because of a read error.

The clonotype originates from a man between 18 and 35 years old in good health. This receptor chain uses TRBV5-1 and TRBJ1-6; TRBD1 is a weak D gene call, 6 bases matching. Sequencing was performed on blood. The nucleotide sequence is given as TGCGCCAGCAGCTTGGAGGGACACGGGAGCTCCTATAAGTCACCCCTCCACTTT. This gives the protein CASSLEGHGSSYKSPLHF.